These 10 T cell receptor beta chains were all obtained from the same sample, sequenced in a study of blood T cell repertoires in COVID-19. Data came from immunoSEQ multiplex PCR; TCRdb stores just in-frame clones and leaves some out. Seen here are approximately 190,000 clones, roughly nine tenths observed once, and the top ten hold about 22%. Sequenced sample: PBMCs or T cells enriched from blood (not recorded which). Source of these receptors: a woman aged 40 to 55 in a cohort exposed to, infected with or recovered from COVID-19 (not recorded which).

This chain connects TRBV10-2 to TRBJ2-7; TRBD2 matches 9 bases. This CDR3 spans 13 amino acids. Trimming took 7 bases from V and 3 from J; bases not matched to a gene: 4. Germline CDR1 reads WSHSY; CDR2 reads SAAADI. This CDR3 reads CASTSGGFYEQYF. DNA of the CDR3: TGCGCCAGCACAAGCGGGGGGTTCTACGAGCAGTACTTC.

The chain is built from TRBV2 and TRBJ2-1, with 12 bases lining up with TRBD2. Germline values: CDR1 SNHLY, CDR2 FYNNEI. V lost 5 bases to trimming and J lost 0 bases; unmatched junction nucleotides: 2. This CDR3 is built from 16 residues. The CDR3 bases are TGTGCCAGCAGTTCGACTAGCGGGAGCTCCTACAATGAGCAGTTCTTC. Protein sequence: CASSSTSGSSYNEQFF. Full variable domain (missing parts from reference TRBV2 and TRBJ2-1): EPEVTQTPSHQVTQMGQEVILRCVPISNHLYFYWYRQILGQKVEFLVSFYNNEISEKSEIFDDQFSVERPDGSNFTLKIRSTKLEDSAMYFCASSSTSGSSYNEQFFGPGTRLTVL.

J is TRBJ1-1 and V is TRBV5-5; weak D call: TRBD1 (6 bases). CDR1 is SGHKS, CDR2 YYEKEE, per germline (reference sequence). The length of the CDR3 is 14 residues. Trimming left V 0 bases short and J 12 bases short, with 18 bases between. DNA for the CDR3: TGTGCCAGCAGCTTGGGCCACAGGGCCCTGGGAACTTTCTTT. Translated, it gives CASSLGHRALGTFF. The full variable domain, completed using reference TRBV5-5 and TRBJ1-1, is DAGVTQSPTHLIKTRGQQVTLRCSPISGHKSVSWYQQVLGQGPQFIFQYYEKEERGRGNFPDRFSARQFPNYSSELNVNALLLGDSALYLCASSLGHRALGTFFGQGTRLTVV.

This clone was seen a single time. The V gene is TRBV2, the J gene TRBJ2-7, with D perhaps TRBD2 (5 bases). In germline, CDR1 is SNHLY, CDR2 FYNNEI. The CDR3 is 12 amino acids. Trimming shortened V by 6 bases and J by 0 bases, and 6 bases separated the two germline ends. The CDR3 region has the DNA TGTGCCAGCAGGGAGGACTCCTACGAGCAGTACTTC. It translates to CASREDSYEQYF.

V is TRBV24-1 and J is TRBJ1-2; D uncertain. Per the germline V gene, CDR1 is KGHDR and CDR2 is SFDVKD. The CDR3 is 18 residues long. V was clipped by 4 bases and J by 4 bases, with 24 bases between them. CDR3 sequence reads: CATSDQKTGSSPTYGYTF. The DNA of the CDR3 is TGTGCCACCAGTGACCAGAAAACCGGGTCCTCCCCGACCTATGGCTACACCTTC.

The V call is TRBV3-1 (or the pseudogene TRBV3-2), the J call TRBJ2-5, with 9 bases lining up with TRBD1. V shed 4 bases and J 3 bases; nucleotides not matched to a gene: 0. Germline lookup yields CDR1 LGHDT and CDR2 YNNKEL (reference sequence). This CDR3 is 13 amino acids long. The CDR3 protein is CASSRDREETQYF. The CDR3 DNA reads as TGTGCCAGCAGCCGGGACAGGGAAGAGACCCAGTACTTC.

This clone was detected only once. The CDR3: CASSLVSGTGAYEQYF. DNA for the CDR3: TGTGCCAGCAGCTTGGTATCAGGGACAGGGGCCTACGAGCAGTACTTC. The chain recombines TRBV5-4 with TRBJ2-7; 10 nucleotides match TRBD1. Germline V gene sequence: CDR1 SGHNT, CDR2 YYREEE (reference sequence). This CDR3 has 16 amino acids. V was pared by 0 bases and J by 2 bases, with 5 bases of the junction left unmatched.

This chain connects TRBV12-3 or TRBV12-4 to TRBJ1-1; D unresolved. The ends were cut back, 4 bases at V and 1 base at J, with 7 bases in the middle. CDR3 length: 13 residues. The CDR3 nucleotides are TGTGCCAGCAGTTGGAGGGCGAACACTGAAGCTTTCTTT. Residues: CASSWRANTEAFF.

The V and J genes are TRBV28 and TRBJ2-7; D perhaps matches TRBD2 (5 bases). Per the germline V gene, CDR1 is MDHEN and CDR2 is SYDVKM. The CDR3 is 15 residues long. V was clipped by 5 bases and J by 4 bases, with 18 bases between them. The CDR3 nucleotides read TGTGCCAGCAGTGAGGGAACACAGAACGTGTACGAGCAGTACTTC. It translates to CASSEGTQNVYEQYF. The variable domain in full, with the rest retrieved from reference TRBV28 and TRBJ2-7, is DVKVTQSSRYLVKRTGEKVFLECVQDMDHENMFWYRQDPGLGLRLIYFSYDVKMKEKGDIPEGYSVSREKKERFSLILESASTNQTSMYLCASSEGTQNVYEQYFGPGTRLTVT.

J is TRBJ2-7 and V is TRBV19; D is unclear. Trimming shortened V by 2 bases and J by 1 base, and 12 bases separated the two germline ends. Germline CDR1 LNHDA, CDR2 SQIVND (reference sequence). The CDR3 sequence is 15 residues long. CDR3 DNA: TGTGCCAGTAGTATAATCCTAAGTAGATCCTACGAGCAGTACTTC. Translated, it gives CASSIILSRSYEQYF. Together with reference TRBV19 and TRBJ2-7, the CDR3 gives the full variable domain: DGGITQSPKYLFRKEGQNVTLSCEQNLNHDAMYWYRQDPGQGLRLIYYSQIVNDFQKGDIAEGYSVSREKKESFPLTVTSAQKNPTAFYLCASSIILSRSYEQYFGPGTRLTVT.